This TCR beta chain was sequenced in a study of T cell repertoires and HLA-DP antigens. Study at large: Versus self, one alloantigen differed at one groove amino acid, the other at fewer than 13. Pre-culture CD4+ samples used about 1.1 ug DNA versus about 220 ng for CD137+CD4+ sorts.

Whole-study findings and limits: Average cumulative frequency of previously undetected clones was 36.3% against one allele and under 60% against the other.

Germline loops: CDR1 MNHNS, CDR2 SASEGT. The CDR3 has 14 amino acids. Trimming took 8 bases from V and 1 from J, leaving 14 bases between them. Assay used: immunoSEQ multiplex PCR; TCRdb lists only in-frame clones, some missing. The table includes around 100,000 clones, around 92% detected once. Untouched CD4+ T cells were bead-isolated from PBMC at 95% to 98% purity. As for this clone: Its antigen is currently unknown.

What was sequenced was CD4+ T cells from PBMCs. This receptor was identified in a woman aged 18 to 35 in good health and CMV-seronegative. The genes are TRBV6-1 and TRBJ1-1; D may be TRBD1 (6 bases). The CDR3 is CASLIRGANTEAFF. CDR3 bases: TGTGCCAGCTTAATAAGGGGGGCGAACACTGAAGCTTTCTTT.